The present T cell receptor beta chain was sequenced within a study of neurological immune-mediated disorders. 5'RACE generated cDNA with 10-nucleotide random UMIs. From 15-18 subjects, every sequencing run obtained over 170 million TCR-beta sequences. TCRdb analysed the 5' RACE reads with MiXCR anew, one entry per CDR3 protein. The sample has 65,000 to 70,000 distinct CDR3 sequences, approximately 4.2% seen once; the top ten hold around 2.6%. V lost 9 bases, J lost 5 bases, and 13 bases lay in between. Germline CDR1 reads SNHLY; CDR2 reads FYNNEI. CDR3 length equals 12 residues. In its sample, this clonotype was seen many times.

The TCR sequence derives from a man aged 50 to 60 with multiple sclerosis. The rearrangement links TRBV2 to TRBJ1-2; unclear D gene. The sample comprised PBMCs. For the CDR3, the DNA is TGTGCCAGTTCTCCGGGAAAATATGGCTACACCTTC. It translates to CASSPGKYGYTF.